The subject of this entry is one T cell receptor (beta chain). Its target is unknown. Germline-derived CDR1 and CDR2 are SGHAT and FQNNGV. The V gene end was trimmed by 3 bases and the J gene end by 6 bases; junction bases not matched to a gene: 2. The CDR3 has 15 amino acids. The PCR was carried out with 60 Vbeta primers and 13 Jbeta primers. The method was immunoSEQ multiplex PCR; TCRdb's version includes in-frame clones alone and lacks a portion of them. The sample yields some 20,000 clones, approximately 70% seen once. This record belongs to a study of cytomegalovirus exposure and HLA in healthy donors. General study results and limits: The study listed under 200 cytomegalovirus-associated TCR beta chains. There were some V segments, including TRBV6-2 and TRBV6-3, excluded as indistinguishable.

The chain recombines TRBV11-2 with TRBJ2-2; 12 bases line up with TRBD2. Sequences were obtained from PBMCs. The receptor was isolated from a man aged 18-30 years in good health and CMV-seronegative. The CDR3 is CASSLTSGSPGELFF. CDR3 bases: TGTGCCAGCAGCTTGACTAGCGGGAGTCCCGGGGAGCTGTTTTTT.